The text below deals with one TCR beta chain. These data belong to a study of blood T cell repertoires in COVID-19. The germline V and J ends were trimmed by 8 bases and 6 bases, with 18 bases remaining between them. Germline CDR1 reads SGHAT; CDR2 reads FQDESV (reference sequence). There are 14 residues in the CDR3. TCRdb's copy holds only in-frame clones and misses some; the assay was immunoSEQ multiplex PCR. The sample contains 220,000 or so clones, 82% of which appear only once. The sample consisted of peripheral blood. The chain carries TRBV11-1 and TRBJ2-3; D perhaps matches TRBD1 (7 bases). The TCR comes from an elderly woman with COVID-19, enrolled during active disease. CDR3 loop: CASGRGEARDTQYF. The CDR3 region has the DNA TGTGCCAGCGGCAGGGGGGAAGCGAGGGATACGCAGTATTTT.